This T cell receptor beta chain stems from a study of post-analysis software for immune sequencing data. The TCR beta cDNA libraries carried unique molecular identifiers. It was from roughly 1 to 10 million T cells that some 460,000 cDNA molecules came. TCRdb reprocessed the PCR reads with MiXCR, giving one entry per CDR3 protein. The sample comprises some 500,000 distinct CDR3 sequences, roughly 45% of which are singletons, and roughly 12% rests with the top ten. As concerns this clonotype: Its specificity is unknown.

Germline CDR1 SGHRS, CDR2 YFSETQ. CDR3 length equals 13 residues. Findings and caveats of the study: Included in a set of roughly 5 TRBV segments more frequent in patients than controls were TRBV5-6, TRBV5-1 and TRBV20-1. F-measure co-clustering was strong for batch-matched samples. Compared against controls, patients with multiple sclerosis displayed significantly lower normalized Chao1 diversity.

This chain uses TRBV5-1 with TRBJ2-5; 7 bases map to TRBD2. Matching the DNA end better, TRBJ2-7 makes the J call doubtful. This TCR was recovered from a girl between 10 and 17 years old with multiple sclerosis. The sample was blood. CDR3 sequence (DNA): TGCGCCAGCAGTTTTAGCGGGCTGGACGAGCAGTACTTC. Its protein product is CASSFSGLDEQYF.